The T cell receptor beta chain described here comes from a study of glioma-infiltrating T cells after dendritic cell vaccination. Across the study: Dendritic cells derived from monocytes and pulsed with autologous tumor lysate formed the vaccine.

The CDR3 covers 11 residues. Germline values: CDR1 SQVTM, CDR2 ANQGSEA. Trimming left V 5 bases short and J 6 bases short, with 11 bases between. To note about this clone: Its antigen is as yet unknown.

Amplification used 60 V beta primers and 13 J beta primers. Libraries were prepared by immunoSEQ multiplex PCR; TCRdb keeps only in-frame clonotypes and omits some of them. The repertoire includes 90,000 to 110,000 clones, nearly 90% of them detected once, and approximately 2.7% sits in the top ten. Notes on the study in general: Only a small number of patients had complete blood and tumor samples.

Time point noted: after dendritic cell vaccination, including at tumor progression/relapse. None of the glioblastoma patients had an isocitrate dehydrogenase mutation. This TCR derives from a human donor with glioblastoma. The sample here was blood, taken after dendritic cell vaccination. J is TRBJ2-7 and V is TRBV29-1, with D possibly matching TRBD1 (7 bases). Here the CDR3 reads CSVPQGGEQYF. CDR3 DNA: TGCAGCGTTCCCCAGGGGGGCGAGCAGTACTTC.